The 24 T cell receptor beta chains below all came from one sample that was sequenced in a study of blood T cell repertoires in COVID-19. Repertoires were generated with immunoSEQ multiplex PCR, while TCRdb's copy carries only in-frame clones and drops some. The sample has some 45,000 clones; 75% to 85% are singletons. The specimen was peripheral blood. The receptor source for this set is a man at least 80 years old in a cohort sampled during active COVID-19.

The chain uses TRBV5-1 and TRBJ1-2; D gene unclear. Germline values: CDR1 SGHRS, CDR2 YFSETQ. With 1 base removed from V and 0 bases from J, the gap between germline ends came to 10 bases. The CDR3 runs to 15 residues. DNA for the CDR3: TGCGCCAGCAGCTTGCTCGCAGGTTCTAACTATGGCTACACCTTC. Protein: CASSLLAGSNYGYTF.

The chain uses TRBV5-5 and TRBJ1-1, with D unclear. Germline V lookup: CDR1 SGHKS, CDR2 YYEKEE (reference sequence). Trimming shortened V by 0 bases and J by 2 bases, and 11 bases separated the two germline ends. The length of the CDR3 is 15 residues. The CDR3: CASSLGAGFNTEAFF. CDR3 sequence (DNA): TGTGCCAGCAGCTTGGGGGCAGGCTTTAACACTGAAGCTTTCTTT.

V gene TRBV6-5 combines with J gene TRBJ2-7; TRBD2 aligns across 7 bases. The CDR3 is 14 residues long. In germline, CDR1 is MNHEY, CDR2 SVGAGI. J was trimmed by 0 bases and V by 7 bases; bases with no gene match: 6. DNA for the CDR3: TGTGCCAGCAACGTCGGGGGGAGCTCCTACGAGCAGTACTTC. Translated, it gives CASNVGGSSYEQYF.

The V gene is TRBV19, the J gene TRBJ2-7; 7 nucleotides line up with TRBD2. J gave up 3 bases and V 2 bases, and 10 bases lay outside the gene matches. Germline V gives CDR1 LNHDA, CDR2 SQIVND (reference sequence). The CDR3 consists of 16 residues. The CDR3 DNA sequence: TGTGCCAGTAGTATACGACATGTTGGCGGGAGCTACGAGCAGTACTTC. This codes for CASSIRHVGGSYEQYF.

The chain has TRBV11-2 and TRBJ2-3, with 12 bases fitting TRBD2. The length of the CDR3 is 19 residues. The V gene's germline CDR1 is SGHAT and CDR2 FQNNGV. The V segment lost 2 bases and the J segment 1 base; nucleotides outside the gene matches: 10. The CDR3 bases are TGTGCCAGCAGCTTATTTGGACTAGCGGGACCCGGGGGCACAGATACGCAGTATTTT. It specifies CASSLFGLAGPGGTDTQYF.

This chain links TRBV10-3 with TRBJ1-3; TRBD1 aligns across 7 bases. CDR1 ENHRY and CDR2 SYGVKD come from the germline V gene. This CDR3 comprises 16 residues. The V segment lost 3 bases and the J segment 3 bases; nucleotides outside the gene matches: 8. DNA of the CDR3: TGTGCCATCAGTGACGGGACAGCAGGCTTTGGAAACACCATATATTTT. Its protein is CAISDGTAGFGNTIYF.

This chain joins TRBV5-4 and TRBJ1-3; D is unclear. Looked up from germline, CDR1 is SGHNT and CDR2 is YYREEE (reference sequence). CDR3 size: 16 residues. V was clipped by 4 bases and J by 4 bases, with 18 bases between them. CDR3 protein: CASSAPGFTGGNTIYF. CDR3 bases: TGTGCCAGCAGCGCGCCGGGCTTTACGGGAGGAAACACCATATATTTT.

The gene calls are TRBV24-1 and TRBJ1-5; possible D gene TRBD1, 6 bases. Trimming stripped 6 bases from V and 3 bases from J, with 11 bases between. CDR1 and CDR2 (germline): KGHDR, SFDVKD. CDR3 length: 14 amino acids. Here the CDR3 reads CATSREGHNQPQHF. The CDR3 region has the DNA TGTGCCACCAGTCGTGAGGGACACAATCAGCCCCAGCATTTT.

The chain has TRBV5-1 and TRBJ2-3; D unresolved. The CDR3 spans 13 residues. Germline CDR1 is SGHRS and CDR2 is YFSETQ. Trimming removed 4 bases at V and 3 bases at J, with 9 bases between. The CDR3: CASSKAPTDTQYF. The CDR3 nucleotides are TGCGCCAGCAGCAAAGCTCCGACAGATACGCAGTATTTT.

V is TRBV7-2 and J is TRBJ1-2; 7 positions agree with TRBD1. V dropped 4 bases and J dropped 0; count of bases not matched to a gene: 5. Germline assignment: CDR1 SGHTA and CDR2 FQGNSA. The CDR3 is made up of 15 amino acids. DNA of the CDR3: TGTGCCAGCAGCTCCCGGGACAGAGCTAACTATGGCTACACCTTC. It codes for CASSSRDRANYGYTF.

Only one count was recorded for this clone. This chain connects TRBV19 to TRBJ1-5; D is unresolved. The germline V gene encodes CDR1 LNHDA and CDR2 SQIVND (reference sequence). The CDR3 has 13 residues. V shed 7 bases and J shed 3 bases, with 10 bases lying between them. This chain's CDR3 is CASTLRPNQPQHF. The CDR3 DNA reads TGTGCCAGTACCCTGCGCCCCAATCAGCCCCAGCATTTT.

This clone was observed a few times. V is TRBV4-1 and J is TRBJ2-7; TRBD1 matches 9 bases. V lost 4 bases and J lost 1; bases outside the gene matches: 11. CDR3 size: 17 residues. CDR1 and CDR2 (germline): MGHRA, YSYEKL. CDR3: CASSRLTGTGNSYEQYF. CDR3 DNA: TGCGCCAGCAGCCGACTGACCGGGACAGGGAATTCCTACGAGCAGTACTTC.

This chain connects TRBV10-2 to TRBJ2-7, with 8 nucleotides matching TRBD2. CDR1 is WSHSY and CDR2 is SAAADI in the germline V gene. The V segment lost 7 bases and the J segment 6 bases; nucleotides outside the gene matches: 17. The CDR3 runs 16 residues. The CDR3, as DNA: TGCGCCAGCACCCAAACTTCCGGGACTAGGAGGGTCGAGCAGTACTTC. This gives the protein CASTQTSGTRRVEQYF.

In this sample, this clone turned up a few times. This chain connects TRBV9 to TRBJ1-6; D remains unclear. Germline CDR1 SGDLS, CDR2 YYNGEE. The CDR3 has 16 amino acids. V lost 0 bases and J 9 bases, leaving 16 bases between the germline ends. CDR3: CASSVDSQPVRSPLHF. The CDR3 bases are TGTGCCAGCAGCGTAGACTCGCAACCCGTTCGTTCACCCCTCCACTTT.

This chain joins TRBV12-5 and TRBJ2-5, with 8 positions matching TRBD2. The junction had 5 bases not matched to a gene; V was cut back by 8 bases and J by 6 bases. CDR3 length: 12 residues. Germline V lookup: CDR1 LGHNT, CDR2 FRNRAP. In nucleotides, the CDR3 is TGTGCTAGTTCCGGGGGGGAAAAGACCCAGTACTTC. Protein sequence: CASSGGEKTQYF.

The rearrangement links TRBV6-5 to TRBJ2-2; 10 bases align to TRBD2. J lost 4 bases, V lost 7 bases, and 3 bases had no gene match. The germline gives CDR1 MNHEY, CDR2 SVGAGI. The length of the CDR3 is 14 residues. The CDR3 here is CASKLAGVTGELFF. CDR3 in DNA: TGTGCCAGCAAGCTAGCGGGGGTCACCGGGGAGCTGTTTTTT.

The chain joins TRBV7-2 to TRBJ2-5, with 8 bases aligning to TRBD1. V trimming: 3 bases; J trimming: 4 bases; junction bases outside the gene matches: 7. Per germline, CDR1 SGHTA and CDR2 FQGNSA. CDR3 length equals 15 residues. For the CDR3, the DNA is TGTGCCAGCAGCTTTTATTCAGGGGGCGGAGAGACCCAGTACTTC. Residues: CASSFYSGGGETQYF.

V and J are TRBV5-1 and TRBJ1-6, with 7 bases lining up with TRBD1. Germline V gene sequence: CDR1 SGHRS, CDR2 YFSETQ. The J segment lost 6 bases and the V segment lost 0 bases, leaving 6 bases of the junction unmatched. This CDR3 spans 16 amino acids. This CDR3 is CASSLAQGVGNSPLHF. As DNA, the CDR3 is TGCGCCAGCAGCTTGGCTCAGGGGGTAGGTAATTCACCCCTCCACTTT.

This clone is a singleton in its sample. The CDR3 protein is CASSEALPGGLYSYGYTF. The CDR3 DNA sequence: TGTGCCAGCAGTGAAGCCCTTCCCGGGGGGTTATATAGCTATGGCTACACCTTC. The V gene is TRBV6-1, the J gene TRBJ1-2; maybe TRBD1 (5 bases). The CDR3 runs 18 residues. V shed 0 bases and J shed 4 bases, with 21 bases lying between them. Germline V gene lookup returns CDR1 MNHNS and CDR2 SASEGT.

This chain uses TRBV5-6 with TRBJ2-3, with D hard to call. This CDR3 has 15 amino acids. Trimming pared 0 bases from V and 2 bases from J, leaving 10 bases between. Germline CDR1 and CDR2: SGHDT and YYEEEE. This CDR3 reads CASSLGTTFTDTQYF. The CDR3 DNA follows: TGTGCCAGCAGCTTGGGCACCACTTTCACAGATACGCAGTATTTT.

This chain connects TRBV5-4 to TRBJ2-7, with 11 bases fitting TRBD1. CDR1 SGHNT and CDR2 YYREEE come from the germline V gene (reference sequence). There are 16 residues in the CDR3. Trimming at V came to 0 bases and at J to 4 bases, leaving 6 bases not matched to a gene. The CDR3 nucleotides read TGTGCCAGCAGCTTGGCCGGGGACAGGGGGTCGTACGAGCAGTACTTC. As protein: CASSLAGDRGSYEQYF. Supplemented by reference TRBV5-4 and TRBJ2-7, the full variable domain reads ETGVTQSPTHLIKTRGQQVTLRCSSQSGHNTVSWYQQALGQGPQFIFQYYREEENGRGNFPPRFSGLQFPNYSSELNVNALELDDSALYLCASSLAGDRGSYEQYFGPGTRLTVT.

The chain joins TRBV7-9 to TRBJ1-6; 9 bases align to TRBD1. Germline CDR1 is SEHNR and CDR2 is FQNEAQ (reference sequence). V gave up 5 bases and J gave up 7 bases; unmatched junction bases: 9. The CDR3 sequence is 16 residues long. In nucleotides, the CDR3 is TGTGCCAGCAGCCGATGGACAGGGGAGGGGAATTCACCCCTCCACTTT. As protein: CASSRWTGEGNSPLHF.

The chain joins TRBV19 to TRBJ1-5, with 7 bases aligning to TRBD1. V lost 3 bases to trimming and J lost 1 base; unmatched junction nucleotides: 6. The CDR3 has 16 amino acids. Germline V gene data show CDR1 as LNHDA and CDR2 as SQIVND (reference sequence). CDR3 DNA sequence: TGTGCCAGTAGTATTATTCAGACAGGGAGCAATCAGCCCCAGCATTTT. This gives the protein CASSIIQTGSNQPQHF.

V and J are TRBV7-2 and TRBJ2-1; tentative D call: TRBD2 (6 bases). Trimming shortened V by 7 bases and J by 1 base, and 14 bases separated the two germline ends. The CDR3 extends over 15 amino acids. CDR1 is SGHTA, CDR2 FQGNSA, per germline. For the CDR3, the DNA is TGTGCCAGCACCCCGGGGGTATCTTCCTACAATGAGCAGTTCTTC. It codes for CASTPGVSSYNEQFF.